This T cell receptor (beta chain) was sequenced for a study of blood T cells in healthy people across ages (dated by TCRdb to the mid-2010s). For context, the study as a whole: Template switching captured roughly one uniquely barcoded TCR beta cDNA molecule per two T cells in model experiments. Donors were grouped into four age groups: young (average 16 years), middle-aged (over 35), aged (around 62) and long-lived (approximately 81). To avoid experimental bias, donors of different ages were randomly spread across the sequencing lanes. Age-related changes in TCR beta repertoire diversity were measured in the study by deep sequencing normalized with unique cDNA molecular identifiers. Two additional independent replicas of 1 million unique cDNA reads from the same blood draw were analyzed for two donors (one aged 18 to 30 and one aged 80 or older). Study-level results and caveats: Because the CMV infection status of the donors was unknown, age-related changes in expanded clonotypes may potentially have been confounded. Total diversity estimates from one million sequenced T cells were considered lower bounds and underestimates. Compared with the aged group, more naive CD4+ T cells, fewer expanded clones and increased TCR diversity were shown by the long-lived group, suggesting age selection. Conclusive comparison of naive and antigen-experienced compartments was prevented by the profiling of bulk unsorted PBMCs. Observed TCR beta diversity correlated strongly with the percentage of naive T cells measured by flow cytometry. As age increased, observed TCR beta diversity per million T cells dropped in a roughly linear way, and a significant reduction was already evident by age roughly 40.

The roughly 39 donors, aged about 6 to 95 years, were systemically healthy Caucasian individuals from Russia. Each donor gave about 9.2 milliliters of peripheral blood, drawn into EDTA-treated Vacutainer tubes. Ficoll-Paque density-gradient centrifugation was used to isolate PBMCs, with at least 6.5 million obtained per sample. Trizol reagent was used to extract total RNA from PBMCs, with at least 5.5 micrograms per sample. Naive CD45RAhigh/CD27high T cell percentages were measured by flow cytometry on a PBMC aliquot from every donor. According to the germline V gene, CDR1 reads MDHEN and CDR2 reads SYDVKM. Deletion took 6 bases off V and 1 base off J, with a span of 18 bases between the germline ends. Inclusive of the bounding cysteine and phenylalanine, the CDR3 is 16 residues long. Kept here is only the CDR3 DNA, which spans 48 bases and is read in frame from base 1. A note on this clonotype: The antigen it recognizes is unknown. Base qualities are not provided; no much larger clone lies one nucleotide away.

The library was prepared using 5' RACE. For sequencing, an Illumina HiSeq 2500 was employed. A second PCR of roughly 7 to 12 cycles was run with a J-beta primer mix and a sample-barcoded 5' primer. Each TCR beta cDNA molecule received a unique molecular identifier from a template-switch 5' adaptor carrying 12 random nucleotides. At least 3 million CDR3-containing paired-end reads were obtained from each sample. The Mint cDNA synthesis kit, primed by a TRBC-specific oligonucleotide, was used to synthesize first-strand cDNA from all RNA. All cDNA was treated with uracil-DNA glycosylase and then went through a first 18-cycle PCR with the universal primers M1SS and BC2_uni_R. Per the original workflow: For normalization, 1 million high-quality reads, each with a distinct molecular identifier, were randomly selected from each sample. Reads with shared molecular identifiers were discarded instead of being binned into consensus sequences. MiTCR, with a Q25 quality threshold and the strictest error-elimination algorithm, was used for CDR3 identification, clonotype clustering and error correction. A nonparametric unseen species model with Euler transformation was used to estimate a lower bound on total TCR beta diversity. The public sequencing data were trimmed at Q25 with fastp and processed into clonotypes with MiXCR by TCRdb, which kept only in-frame beta chains. Rows matching on CDR3 protein sequence are summarized as one entry with the most common DNA and genes. The V and J calls, along with clone size, are taken from TCRdb and not from the paper's own processing. The sample yields approximately 880,000 distinct CDR3 sequences; around 48% were counted once. Clones ranked in the top ten supply around 15% of the sample.

The sequence derives from a man aged 30 to 39 in good health. The sequencing input was blood. The chain was built from TRBV28 and TRBJ1-2; the D gene lacks a confident call. Here is the DNA: TGTGCCAGCAGCACCTCCTGGACGGAGAATAACTATGGCTACACCTTC. Its translation reads: CASSTSWTENNYGYTF.